These T cell receptor beta chains were read from a single sample in a study of T cells in Graves' hyperthyroidism and ophthalmopathy. TCRdb reprocessed the multiplex PCR reads via MiXCR and lists one record per CDR3 protein. This sample has about 380,000 distinct CDR3 sequences; about 13% occur once, and the top ten carry roughly 20%. The sequencing input was blood. The receptors were sampled from a young man with Graves' hyperthyroidism that later progressed to Graves' ophthalmopathy. Each CDR3 is given without its conserved first and last residue. Fields, in order: CDR3 length, J gene, V gene, CDR3 protein.

len: 10; j_gene: TRBJ1-6; v_gene: TRBV12-3/TRBV12-4; CDR3aa: ASSLRDSPLH
len: 14; j_gene: TRBJ2-3; v_gene: TRBV24-1; CDR3aa: ATSDSSGGAADTQY
len: 12; j_gene: TRBJ2-1; v_gene: TRBV12-3/TRBV12-4; CDR3aa: ASNQRGGVDEQF
len: 14; j_gene: TRBJ2-7; v_gene: TRBV7-9; CDR3aa: ASSLVEGPHSYEQY
len: 15; j_gene: TRBJ2-1; v_gene: TRBV11-2; CDR3aa: ASSFRSSDTNYNEQF
len: 12; j_gene: TRBJ2-3; v_gene: TRBV24-1; CDR3aa: ATSTAGSTDTQY
len: 13; j_gene: TRBJ2-3; v_gene: TRBV7-9; CDR3aa: ASSLPSGGTDTQY
len: 21; j_gene: TRBJ2-1; v_gene: TRBV12-5; CDR3aa: ASGFVPRTGLAGGGKIYNEQF
len: 13; j_gene: TRBJ2-2; v_gene: TRBV18; CDR3aa: ASSPRTGGIGELF
len: 13; j_gene: TRBJ2-2; v_gene: TRBV7-2; CDR3aa: ASSPGATTTGELF
len: 12; j_gene: TRBJ2-4; v_gene: TRBV28; CDR3aa: ASSDRGAKNIQY
len: 14; j_gene: TRBJ2-5; v_gene: TRBV13; CDR3aa: ASSPGGRGVAETQY
len: 11; j_gene: TRBJ2-1; v_gene: TRBV3-1; CDR3aa: ASSVRGQAEQF
len: 12; j_gene: TRBJ2-1; v_gene: TRBV7-9; CDR3aa: ASSFERDYNEQF
len: 13; j_gene: TRBJ1-2; v_gene: TRBV7-9; CDR3aa: ASSLGRLRGEGYT
len: 14; j_gene: TRBJ2-1; v_gene: TRBV10-2; CDR3aa: ASSALAAFSYNEQF
len: 14; j_gene: TRBJ1-6; v_gene: TRBV6-1; CDR3aa: ASSNRGLSYNSPLH
len: 14; j_gene: TRBJ2-3; v_gene: TRBV5-4; CDR3aa: ACSPGTVASTDTQY
len: 13; j_gene: TRBJ1-1; v_gene: TRBV30; CDR3aa: AWSKPTGRYTEAF
len: 12; j_gene: TRBJ2-7; v_gene: TRBV11-2; CDR3aa: ASSEGAGGNEQY
len: 11; j_gene: TRBJ1-1; v_gene: TRBV20-1; CDR3aa: SASAHGNTEAF
len: 12; j_gene: TRBJ2-5; v_gene: TRBV19; CDR3aa: ASSSEGLHETQY
len: 13; j_gene: TRBJ1-5; v_gene: TRBV6-1; CDR3aa: ASSYLPGGGQPQH
len: 12; j_gene: TRBJ2-5; v_gene: TRBV6-1; CDR3aa: ASSENSLWETQY
len: 12; j_gene: TRBJ2-3; v_gene: TRBV5-1; CDR3aa: ASSPGTSPDTQY
len: 15; j_gene: TRBJ2-5; v_gene: TRBV15; CDR3aa: ATSLFPGTIGQETQY
len: 14; j_gene: TRBJ2-1; v_gene: TRBV6-1; CDR3aa: ASKTTVRDRVDEQF
len: 13; j_gene: TRBJ2-3; v_gene: TRBV5-1; CDR3aa: ASRGGQGDTDTQY
len: 12; j_gene: TRBJ1-6; v_gene: TRBV5-1; CDR3aa: ASSLVGERSPLH
len: 13; j_gene: TRBJ2-7; v_gene: TRBV6-1; CDR3aa: ASSEARTGGYEQY
len: 13; j_gene: TRBJ2-1; v_gene: TRBV3-1; CDR3aa: ASSLDYPSYNEQF
len: 13; j_gene: TRBJ2-5; v_gene: TRBV5-6; CDR3aa: ASSLVGLNQETQY
len: 10; j_gene: TRBJ1-1; v_gene: TRBV30; CDR3aa: AWRPGNTEAF
len: 12; j_gene: TRBJ2-1; v_gene: TRBV6-1; CDR3aa: ASGRTGGYNEQF
len: 12; j_gene: TRBJ2-7; v_gene: TRBV12-3/TRBV12-4; CDR3aa: ASGPGGISYEQY
len: 12; j_gene: TRBJ2-1; v_gene: TRBV20-1; CDR3aa: SARRTNSYNEQF
len: 12; j_gene: TRBJ1-5; v_gene: TRBV7-2; CDR3aa: ASSQGRVGQPQH
len: 12; j_gene: TRBJ2-2; v_gene: TRBV7-9; CDR3aa: ASSFSGNTGELF
len: 12; j_gene: TRBJ1-5; v_gene: TRBV29-1; CDR3aa: SVGDRGSNQPQH
len: 14; j_gene: TRBJ1-1; v_gene: TRBV27; CDR3aa: ASSAGTGAMNTEAF